Following are 17 T cell receptor beta chains from one sample sequenced in a study of T cells in Graves' hyperthyroidism and ophthalmopathy. TCR beta CDR3 sequences were amplified from RNA transcripts. The TCR CDR3 was amplified in a first-round RT-PCR using the HTBI primer set. TCRdb independently ran MiXCR on the multiplex PCR reads; one entry per CDR3 protein. The data hold more than 550,000 distinct CDR3 sequences, with approximately 15% observed a single time. Sequencing was carried out using blood. The receptors were gathered from a man between 45 and 60 years old with Graves' hyperthyroidism.

This clonotype was detected a few times. The chain is built from TRBV7-3 and TRBJ1-6, with D unresolved. This CDR3 has 13 amino acids. Trimming took 6 bases from V and 11 from J, leaving 14 bases between them. Germline CDR1 reads SGHTA; CDR2 reads FQGTGA. CDR3 DNA: TGTGCCAGCAGTCCCACTCAAGATCCACCCCTCCACTTT. Protein product: CASSPTQDPPLHF.

At least ten counts were recorded for this clonotype. The chain links TRBV12-3 or TRBV12-4 to TRBJ1-1; 7 nucleotides agree with TRBD1. The CDR3 is made up of 14 amino acids. After removal of 5 bases from V and 5 bases from J, the junction contained 8 bases not matched to a gene. CDR3 DNA sequence: TGTGCCAGCAGTCCTAGACAGGGTTGGACTGAAGCTTTCTTT. Its translation: CASSPRQGWTEAFF.

The J gene is TRBJ2-3, the V gene TRBV7-2; the D gene is possibly TRBD2 (6 bases). The germline V and J ends were trimmed by 6 bases and 1 base, with 14 bases remaining between them. Germline V gene data show CDR1 as SGHTA and CDR2 as FQGNSA. This CDR3 is built from 15 residues. The chain's CDR3 is CASREAGGGTDTQYF. The CDR3 DNA reads as TGTGCCAGCAGGGAGGCCGGGGGAGGCACAGATACGCAGTATTTT.

This clonotype was counted ten times or more. The chain links TRBV7-2 to TRBJ2-7, with 7 bases lining up with TRBD1. CDR1 and CDR2 (germline): SGHTA, FQGNSA. The CDR3 spans 14 residues. V lost 2 bases and J lost 2; bases outside the gene matches: 3. CDR3 region: CASSLYGTAYEQYF. The CDR3 nucleotides are TGTGCCAGCAGCTTATACGGGACAGCCTACGAGCAGTACTTC.

This clonotype was picked up many times. CDR3 DNA sequence: TGTGCCAGCAGCTTAGGCGCTAGACATAAGCAGTACAATGAGCAGTTCTTC. Amino acids: CASSLGARHKQYNEQFF. The chain uses TRBV7-9 and TRBJ2-1; D gene uncertain. This CDR3 comprises 17 residues. From germline, CDR1 is SEHNR and CDR2 FQNEAQ (reference sequence). Trimming left V 1 base short and J 4 bases short, with 17 bases between.

A note on this clonotype: Being one base from a much bigger clone, this may be a read error. The chain carries TRBV10-3 and TRBJ2-1; TRBD1 matches at 8 bases. The V gene end was trimmed by 4 bases and the J gene end by 3 bases; junction bases not matched to a gene: 2. Germline V gene data show CDR1 as ENHRY and CDR2 as SYGVKD. The CDR3 is made up of 14 amino acids. In DNA form, the CDR3 reads TGTGCCATCAGTGGTGGGACAGGCTACAATGAGCAGTTCTTC. This sequence encodes CAISGGTGYNEQFF.

The table lists this clonotype with many counts. The genes are TRBV28 and TRBJ1-1, with TRBD1 matching over 8 bases. The CDR3 extends over 15 amino acids. The V gene end was trimmed by 8 bases and the J gene end by 6 bases; junction bases not matched to a gene: 14. The germline V gene encodes CDR1 MDHEN and CDR2 SYDVKM. The CDR3 DNA sequence: TGTGCCAGCCCAACCGGGACAGGACCCTCTGCTGAAGCTTTCTTT. Its protein product is CASPTGTGPSAEAFF.

This clonotype has a count of ten or more. The chain joins TRBV28 to TRBJ2-1; D is perhaps TRBD1 or TRBD2 (6 bases each). The CDR3 sequence is 15 residues long. Germline lookup yields CDR1 MDHEN and CDR2 SYDVKM. V lost 4 bases, J lost 3 bases, and 13 bases lay in between. The CDR3 DNA sequence: TGTGCCAGCAGTTCCGGAGGGGACATCTACAATGAGCAGTTCTTC. Translated, it gives CASSSGGDIYNEQFF.

This sequence joins TRBV28 and TRBJ2-2, with 8 bases matching TRBD2. The CDR3 spans 17 residues. Unmatched junction bases numbered 15, after V lost 5 bases and J lost 7 bases. CDR1 and CDR2 from the germline V gene are MDHEN and SYDVKM. CDR3 nucleotides: TGTGCCAGCAGTCCTTCCCCAGGAGCGGGGGCTGTCGGGGAGCTGTTTTTT. Protein sequence: CASSPSPGAGAVGELFF.

This clonotype came up many times. At one boundary the junction diverges from the germline segment, which might be a read error. The gene calls are TRBV2 and TRBJ2-1; TRBD2 aligns across 7 bases. CDR1 is SNHLY, CDR2 FYNNEI, per germline. The CDR3 spans 13 residues. The CDR3 is CASSEAGTDEQFF. In nucleotides, the CDR3 is TGTGCCAGCAGCGAAGCGGGAACGGATGAGCAGTTCTTC.

This clonotype was observed a few times. Here the CDR3 reads CASSRWDSKRGYTF. Here the CDR3 DNA reads TGTGCCAGCAGCAGATGGGACAGTAAACGGGGCTACACCTTC. The chain has TRBV7-2 and TRBJ1-2; 7 nucleotides agree with TRBD1. From germline, CDR1 is SGHTA and CDR2 FQGNSA. This CDR3 contains 14 residues. V lost 5 bases to trimming and J lost 8 bases; unmatched junction nucleotides: 11. The full variable domain, with the rest looked up from reference TRBV7-2 and TRBJ1-2, is GAGVSQSPSNKVTEKGKDVELRCDPISGHTALYWYRQSLGQGLEFLIYFQGNSAPDKSGLPSDRFSAERTGGSVSTLTIQRTQQEDSAVYLCASSRWDSKRGYTFGSGTRLTVV.

The CDR3 DNA reads as TGTGCCAGCAGCCGTACGGCTGGAGGGGTTGGGTCTGGAAACACCATATATTTT. Amino acids: CASSRTAGGVGSGNTIYF. The chain joins TRBV11-2 to TRBJ1-3; D perhaps matches TRBD1 (5 bases). Germline CDR1 SGHAT, CDR2 FQNNGV. V shed 5 bases and J shed 1 base, with 21 bases lying between them. CDR3 size: 18 residues. The entire variable domain, with the rest obtained from reference TRBV11-2 and TRBJ1-3, is as follows: EAGVAQSPRYKIIEKRQSVAFWCNPISGHATLYWYQQILGQGPKLLIQFQNNGVVDDSQLPKDRFSAERLKGVDSTLKIQPAKLEDSAVYLCASSRTAGGVGSGNTIYFGEGSWLTVV.

This clonotype was found a few times. The chain combines TRBV7-9 with TRBJ2-1; 16 nucleotides line up with TRBD2. V gave up 5 bases and J gave up 7 bases; unmatched junction bases: 20. The CDR3 is 21 amino acids. Germline CDR1 is SEHNR and CDR2 is FQNEAQ (reference sequence). CDR3 in amino acids: CASSPRQGGTSGRVSKNEQFF. The CDR3 DNA sequence: TGTGCCAGCAGCCCGCGACAGGGTGGGACTAGCGGGAGGGTCTCCAAGAATGAGCAGTTCTTC.

This chain links TRBV12-3 or TRBV12-4 with TRBJ1-6; 8 positions agree with TRBD1. After removal of 1 base from V and 9 bases from J, the junction contained 5 bases not matched to a gene. This CDR3 is built from 15 residues. CDR3 protein: CASSLGARGLSPLHF. The CDR3 DNA reads TGTGCCAGCAGTTTAGGGGCCAGGGGGCTTTCACCCCTCCACTTT.

This clonotype was found a few times. The rearrangement uses TRBV28 and TRBJ2-3, with TRBD1 matching 9 bases. In germline, CDR1 is MDHEN, CDR2 SYDVKM. V trimming: 5 bases; J trimming: 3 bases; junction bases outside the gene matches: 9. There are 16 residues in the CDR3. Written as DNA, the CDR3 is TGTGCCAGCAGTCGAACCGGGACAGGGTTGACAGATACGCAGTATTTT. Residues: CASSRTGTGLTDTQYF.

This clonotype was recorded many times. The chain couples TRBV12-3 or TRBV12-4 to TRBJ1-2; TRBD1 matches at 9 bases. The CDR3 is 14 amino acids. The ends lost 5 bases at V and 5 bases at J; junction bases unmatched: 6. This CDR3 reads CASSAWGQGYGYTF. In nucleotides, the CDR3 is TGTGCCAGCAGTGCCTGGGGACAGGGATATGGCTACACCTTC.

The rearrangement uses TRBV2 and TRBJ2-7, with TRBD1 identical over 9 bases. Looked up from germline, CDR1 is SNHLY and CDR2 is FYNNEI. The CDR3 consists of 15 residues. V lost 5 bases and J lost 5; bases outside the gene matches: 10. The DNA for the CDR3 is TGTGCCAGCAGTTTCCCGGGACAGGGTATCAACGAGCAGTACTTC. Encoded protein: CASSFPGQGINEQYF.